The sequence of this T cell receptor beta chain was determined in a study of CD8 T cells in ankylosing spondylitis (dated by TCRdb to between 2016 and 2019). Regarding the complete study: The study profiled T cell receptor beta repertoires in healthy donors and ankylosing spondylitis patients to find disease-linked TCR variants. Peripheral blood samples were taken, and synovial fluid was additionally collected from ankylosing spondylitis patients. The whole study cohort included 90 to 120 healthy donors and 20 to 30 ankylosing spondylitis patients.

Overall study results and their limits: A CD8+ phenotype was shown by the disease-linked clones, which were found at relatively low frequencies in peripheral blood. A TCR beta motif made up of roughly eight highly homologous amino acid variants appeared to be characteristic of blood from ankylosing spondylitis patients. Some motif variants had previously been reported in the synovial fluid and blood of reactive arthritis patients, which suggests shared mechanisms of disease initiation. Significant enrichment of the disease-linked clones was reported in matched synovial fluid samples from ankylosing spondylitis patients.

CDR3 length: 17 amino acids, cysteine to phenylalanine. Here the CDR3 DNA is all that survives: 51 bases in frame from base 1. CDR1 and CDR2 (SNHLY, FYNNEI) derive from the germline V gene. Sequencing instrument: Illumina HiSeq 2500. Quantitative 5'-RACE with molecular barcodes was used to prepare TCR beta libraries. The paper's processing steps were these. Disease-linked TCR variants were identified with a new computational method built on a probabilistic model of VDJ rearrangement. TCRdb passed the public sequencing reads through fastp at Q25 and MiXCR, retaining productive beta sequences. For every CDR3 protein sequence, its rows merge into one entry that carries the most common genes and DNA. V and J calls and clone size were set by TCRdb, not the authors. The sample table holds around 35,000 distinct CDR3 sequences, of which 13% were seen once. Of the sample, approximately 31% falls within the top ten clones.

Synovial fluid samples and blood samples obtained from the same ankylosing spondylitis patients were matched. A word on this clonotype: The clone's antigen remains unknown. A junction end diverges from the germline sequence, so it may reflect a read error.

The V gene is TRBV2 and the J gene is TRBJ2-1; the D gene is perhaps TRBD1, from 6 matching bases. The TCR sequence derives from a male donor with ankylosing spondylitis. Sequencing was carried out using synovial fluid, either unsorted or a sorted T cell fraction (not recorded which). The DNA reads TGTACCAGCAGTTTTGCGGATCCCAGGGGCCCTTACAATGAGCAGTTCTTC. Translated, it gives CTSSFADPRGPYNEQFF.